Presented here are 23 T cell receptor beta chains from one specimen sequenced in a study of blood T cell repertoires in COVID-19. Sequencing used immunoSEQ multiplex PCR; TCRdb keeps in-frame clones, though not all of them. The sample yields about 81,000 clones, roughly 87% seen once. What was sequenced was peripheral blood. The receptors were sampled from an elderly woman with active COVID-19.

The chain uses TRBV24-1 and TRBJ1-4; 7 positions match TRBD1. The CDR3 consists of 13 residues. With V trimmed by 9 bases and J by 7 bases, 7 bases remained unmatched. Germline V gene lookup returns CDR1 KGHDR and CDR2 SFDVKD. CDR3 protein: CATSDTGVEKLFF. In DNA form, the CDR3 reads TGTGCCACCTCTGACACAGGGGTTGAAAAACTGTTTTTT.

The V call is TRBV7-2, the J call TRBJ2-1; 11 bases map to TRBD1. V was clipped by 2 bases and J by 6 bases; unmatched bases: 12. CDR3 length: 18 residues. Germline loops: CDR1 SGHTA, CDR2 FQGNSA. CDR3 DNA sequence: TGTGCCAGCAGCTTACCCCTAAAGACGGACAGGGGGCGCAATGAGCAGTTCTTC. This gives the protein CASSLPLKTDRGRNEQFF.

V is TRBV6-5 and J is TRBJ2-5, with 11 bases matching TRBD2. The germline gives CDR1 MNHEY, CDR2 SVGAGI. The V segment lost 6 bases and the J segment 1 base; nucleotides outside the gene matches: 4. The CDR3 sequence is 15 residues long. CDR3 nucleotide sequence: TGTGCCAGCAGACTAGCGGGAGTCTCCCAAGAGACCCAGTACTTC. Its translation is CASRLAGVSQETQYF.

This chain uses TRBV2 with TRBJ2-1; 8 bases are shared with TRBD2. The CDR3 extends over 15 amino acids. V was clipped by 7 bases and J by 4 bases; unmatched bases: 9. Per the germline V gene, CDR1 is SNHLY and CDR2 is FYNNEI. This CDR3 reads CASMPGGLGYNEQFF. The DNA for the CDR3 is TGTGCCAGCATGCCCGGGGGACTAGGTTACAATGAGCAGTTCTTC.

The rearrangement links TRBV24-1 to TRBJ2-3; 9 bases match TRBD2. V gave up 7 bases and J gave up 0 bases; unmatched junction bases: 1. Germline values: CDR1 KGHDR, CDR2 SFDVKD. The CDR3 consists of 14 residues. CDR3 bases: TGTGCCACCAGCGGACTAGCGAGCACAGATACGCAGTATTTT. As protein: CATSGLASTDTQYF.

This chain links TRBV28 with TRBJ1-2; D ambiguous. This CDR3 contains 13 residues. Germline V gene lookup returns CDR1 MDHEN and CDR2 SYDVKM. Deletions cut 3 bases from V and 4 bases from J, with 9 bases between. The CDR3 DNA follows: TGTGCCAGCAGTTTGACCGCGGGCTATGGCTACACCTTC. The encoded protein is CASSLTAGYGYTF.

The chain uses TRBV2 and TRBJ2-1, with D maybe TRBD2 (7 bases). CDR1 is SNHLY, CDR2 FYNNEI, per germline. CDR3 length: 14 residues. Trimming cost V 2 bases and J 4 bases, with 9 bases left between them. CDR3 DNA sequence: TGTGCCAGCAGTGAAAGGGGGGGTTACAATGAGCAGTTCTTC. It yields the protein CASSERGGYNEQFF.

This clone has a single count. This chain uses TRBV6-2 or TRBV6-3 with TRBJ2-5; 8 bases map to TRBD2. The germline gives CDR1 MNHEY, CDR2 SVGEGT. The CDR3 has 17 amino acids. Trimming cost V 5 bases and J 7 bases; bases outside gene matches: 18. This CDR3 reads CASSRGLAYISKGTQYF. The CDR3 bases are TGTGCCAGCAGTAGAGGACTAGCATATATCTCCAAGGGGACCCAGTACTTC.

The genes are TRBV18 and TRBJ2-3; 11 bases map to TRBD2. The CDR3 runs to 18 residues. J was trimmed by 3 bases and V by 2 bases; bases with no gene match: 10. Per the germline V gene, CDR1 is KGHSH and CDR2 is LQKENI. CDR3 sequence (DNA): TGTGCCAGCTCACCAACGGGGCTGACTAGCGGGGTGACAGATACGCAGTATTTT. Translation: CASSPTGLTSGVTDTQYF.

The chain recombines TRBV2 with TRBJ2-4; unclear D gene. This CDR3 contains 15 residues. Trimming removed 5 bases at V and 0 bases at J, with 11 bases between. Germline loops: CDR1 SNHLY, CDR2 FYNNEI. CDR3 loop: CASSPDAVAKNIQYF. The CDR3 region has the DNA TGTGCCAGCAGTCCCGATGCAGTAGCCAAAAACATTCAGTACTTC.

The V and J genes are TRBV19 and TRBJ1-6; 8 bases agree with TRBD1. This CDR3 is built from 14 residues. Germline CDR1 LNHDA, CDR2 SQIVND (reference sequence). Trimming cost V 9 bases and J 4 bases; bases outside gene matches: 5. The CDR3 DNA is TGTGCCAGCGGGGGACAGGCGTATAATTCACCCCTCCACTTT. Translating it yields CASGGQAYNSPLHF. The variable domain in full, completed from reference TRBV19 and TRBJ1-6, reads DGGITQSPKYLFRKEGQNVTLSCEQNLNHDAMYWYRQDPGQGLRLIYYSQIVNDFQKGDIAEGYSVSREKKESFPLTVTSAQKNPTAFYLCASGGQAYNSPLHFGNGTRLTVT.

The chain carries TRBV9 and TRBJ1-1, with D tentatively TRBD1 (5 bases). The CDR3 runs 13 residues. The germline V gene has CDR1 SGDLS and CDR2 YYNGEE. Trimming cost V 5 bases and J 1 base, with 9 bases left between them. The CDR3 DNA reads as TGTGCCAGCAGTGGCCAGGGGAACACTGAAGCTTTCTTT. This sequence encodes CASSGQGNTEAFF.

The chain is built from TRBV18 and TRBJ2-7; 7 nucleotides match TRBD1. This CDR3 is 16 amino acids long. After removal of 3 bases from V and 1 base from J, the junction contained 9 bases not matched to a gene. Germline V gene lookup returns CDR1 KGHSH and CDR2 LQKENI. The CDR3 DNA reads TGTGCCAGCTCACCCTCAAACAGGGGTGGTTCCTACGAGCAGTACTTC. It yields the protein CASSPSNRGGSYEQYF.

The chain recombines TRBV6-2 or TRBV6-3 with TRBJ2-1, with 12 bases fitting TRBD2. V gave up 5 bases and J gave up 8 bases; unmatched junction bases: 16. This CDR3 contains 18 residues. The germline V gene has CDR1 MNHEY and CDR2 SVGEGT. CDR3 sequence reads: CASSPYRQTSGSQHEQFF. Here the CDR3 DNA reads TGTGCCAGCAGTCCCTACCGACAGACTAGCGGGAGTCAACATGAGCAGTTCTTC.

CDR3: CASRGQGVRNTEAFF. The CDR3 nucleotides are TGTGCCAGTAGGGGACAGGGGGTTAGGAACACTGAAGCTTTCTTT. The chain joins TRBV19 to TRBJ1-1; 11 nucleotides align to TRBD1. The germline V gene has CDR1 LNHDA and CDR2 SQIVND (reference sequence). The J segment lost 1 base and the V segment lost 6 bases, leaving 4 bases of the junction unmatched. This CDR3 is 15 amino acids long.

The sample holds one count of this clone. V usage is TRBV4-1 and J usage is TRBJ2-7, with TRBD2 matching over 11 bases. This CDR3 comprises 16 residues. Germline loops: CDR1 MGHRA, CDR2 YSYEKL. Germline trimming cut 1 base from V and 4 bases from J; bases unmatched to any gene: 6. The CDR3 is CASSQVVTSGTYEQYF. In nucleotides, the CDR3 is TGCGCCAGCAGCCAAGTGGTGACTAGCGGGACATACGAGCAGTACTTC.

Concerning this clone: Other DNA sequences in the sample encode the same CDR3. V and J are TRBV4-2 and TRBJ2-7; 9 bases match TRBD2. The CDR3 runs 15 residues. CDR1 is LGHNA, CDR2 YNFKEQ, per germline. The V segment lost 0 bases and the J segment 4 bases; nucleotides outside the gene matches: 4. The CDR3 protein is CASSQDEREEYEQYF. As DNA, the CDR3 is TGTGCCAGCAGCCAAGATGAGCGGGAGGAATACGAGCAGTACTTC.

The chain carries TRBV6-1 and TRBJ1-1, with 7 bases that match TRBD1. V gave up 2 bases and J gave up 5 bases; unmatched junction bases: 8. Germline assignment: CDR1 MNHNS and CDR2 SASEGT. This CDR3 has 15 amino acids. Here the CDR3 reads CASSEYLGGRTEAFF. In nucleotides, the CDR3 is TGTGCCAGCAGTGAATACCTAGGGGGCCGGACTGAAGCTTTCTTT.

V usage is TRBV10-3 and J usage is TRBJ2-5; 12 positions match TRBD2. Trimming cost V 3 bases and J 1 base; bases outside gene matches: 9. This CDR3 is 18 amino acids long. Germline V gene data show CDR1 as ENHRY and CDR2 as SYGVKD. CDR3 sequence reads: CAISDGTASGRAQETQYF. The CDR3 nucleotides read TGTGCCATCAGTGACGGAACGGCTAGCGGGAGGGCCCAAGAGACCCAGTACTTC.

The CDR3 DNA sequence: TGTGCCAGCAGTGGGCTAGCGGGGAGCTCCTACAATGAGCAGTTCTTC. Translation gives CASSGLAGSSYNEQFF. The chain couples TRBV6-1 to TRBJ2-1, with 9 bases fitting TRBD2. The CDR3 runs 16 residues. The V gene end was trimmed by 4 bases and the J gene end by 0 bases; junction bases not matched to a gene: 4. Germline-derived CDR1 and CDR2 are MNHNS and SASEGT.

The chain recombines TRBV5-1 with TRBJ2-6; D is perhaps TRBD1 (6 bases). Germline CDR1 SGHRS, CDR2 YFSETQ. With 7 bases removed from V and 0 bases from J, the gap between germline ends came to 14 bases. The CDR3 runs 16 residues. CDR3: CASGGSGSSGANVLTF. In DNA, the CDR3 is TGCGCCAGCGGGGGCTCGGGGAGCTCTGGGGCCAACGTCCTGACTTTC.

The chain is built from TRBV5-6 and TRBJ2-1; TRBD1 might be the D (6 bases). CDR1 is SGHDT, CDR2 YYEEEE, per germline. Trimming left V 4 bases short and J 2 bases short, with 10 bases between. The CDR3 is made up of 14 amino acids. The CDR3 reads CASSIRQAYNEQFF. The CDR3 DNA sequence: TGTGCCAGCAGCATACGACAGGCCTACAATGAGCAGTTCTTC.

V usage is TRBV6-2 or TRBV6-3 and J usage is TRBJ2-2; D perhaps matches TRBD1 (5 bases). V was trimmed by 4 bases and J by 6 bases, leaving 15 bases between them. Per the germline V gene, CDR1 is MNHEY and CDR2 is SVGEGT. This CDR3 contains 15 residues. The DNA of the CDR3 is TGTGCCAGCAGTTCAACGACCGACAGTCCCGGGGAGCTGTTTTTT. It yields the protein CASSSTTDSPGELFF.